This T cell receptor (beta chain) was identified during a study of control samples from healthy donors and cancer patients. Generated by immunoSEQ multiplex PCR, the TCRdb table keeps only in-frame clones and is missing some. The sample yields about 130,000 clones, around 96% seen once. This CDR3 region has 18 residues. J was trimmed by 2 bases and V by 3 bases; bases with no gene match: 10. From germline, CDR1 is SGHTA and CDR2 FQGNSA. The source material was blood. This clonotype originated in a man in his thirties or forties in good health. This chain joins TRBV7-2 and TRBJ2-5, with TRBD2 matching 12 bases. This CDR3 is CASSFGPSGGEVQETQYF. The CDR3 DNA reads as TGTGCCAGCAGCTTCGGTCCTAGCGGGGGGGAAGTACAAGAGACCCAGTACTTC.